This is a list of T cell receptor beta chains from one sample in a study of a mutant IDH1 vaccine in newly diagnosed glioma. TCRdb keeps only in-frame clones here, not all; method: immunoSEQ multiplex PCR. The sample lists approximately 79,000 clones, 85% occurring once. Their recognized antigens are unknown. Sequencing was performed on PBMCs, taken from a glioma patient whose treatment included an IDH1 peptide vaccine. Receptors originate from a woman aged 45-59 years with glioma. Each CDR3 is given with its conserved first and last residue. A D gene is named only where the DNA matches it firmly. Size tells how often a clone was seen (once, few, many) or the class of an expanded clone, and some rows leave it out.

TRBJ1-4 | . | . | TRBV7-9 | TGTGCCAGCAGCCAGACCCAGGGAAAACTGTTTTTT | CASSQTQGKLFF
TRBJ2-7 | . | . | TRBV6-1 | TGTGCCAGCAGTGAGGCCGGGACTGAGGTACTCGAGCAGTACTTC | CASSEAGTEVLEQYF
TRBJ2-4 | once | . | TRBV4-1 | TGCGCCAGCAGCCCCCTTCCTGAGGGCAAAAACATTCAGTACTTC | CASSPLPEGKNIQYF
TRBJ1-1 | . | . | TRBV19 | TGTGCCTCTTCTCCAGGGCCACCGAACACTGAAGCTTTCTTT | CASSPGPPNTEAFF
TRBJ1-4 | . | . | TRBV11-2 | TGTGCCAGCAGCTTAATCCCGGGGGTAGGGGAAAAACTGTTTTTT | CASSLIPGVGEKLFF
TRBJ2-7 | once | TRBD1 | TRBV10-2 | TGCGCCAGCAGTGACAGGGGGCGTCTTCCCTACGAGCAGTACTTC | CASSDRGRLPYEQYF
TRBJ1-1 | . | TRBD1 | TRBV6-5 | TGTGCCAGCAGTCGATCCGGGACAGGGGTCACTGAAGCTTTCTTT | CASSRSGTGVTEAFF
TRBJ2-5 | . | . | TRBV21-1 | TGTGCCAGCAGCTTTCGAAGATGGACAGGGACAAAGACCCAGTACTTC | CASSFRRWTGTKTQYF
TRBJ1-2 | . | TRBD1 | TRBV27 | TGTGCCAGCAGTTTTTCCGCAGGGGGAGGCTATGGCTACACCTTC | CASSFSAGGGYGYTF
TRBJ2-4 | . | . | TRBV10-1 | TGCGCCAGCAGTGAGTCGCGACTACCCTGGGAAGCCAAAAACATTCAGTACTTC | CASSESRLPWEAKNIQYF
TRBJ2-2 | . | . | TRBV7-9 | TGTGCCAGCAGCCTCATAGCGGTTTGGAACACCGGGGAGCTGTTTTTT | CASSLIAVWNTGELFF
TRBJ2-1 | . | TRBD2 | TRBV9 | TGTGCCAGCAGCCCCATCACTAGCGGGAGGAATATGTTCTTC | CASSPITSGRNMFF
TRBJ2-1 | . | TRBD2 | TRBV9 | TGTGCCAGCAGTCCTGGGGTAGCGGGAGATCGTAAGTTCTTC | CASSPGVAGDRKFF
TRBJ2-2 | few | TRBD2 | TRBV5-1 | TGCGCCAGCAGCCCCGAGTTCGGGGGGGACGGGGAGCTGTTTTTT | CASSPEFGGDGELFF
TRBJ2-5 | . | . | TRBV6-4 | TGTGCCAGCATTCTACCTTCGGCAGGGGAAGAGACCCAGTACTTC | CASILPSAGEETQYF
TRBJ2-3 | . | . | TRBV2 | TGTGCCAGCAGTATAATCGAGCAGGCCACAGATACGCAGTATTTT | CASSIIEQATDTQYF
TRBJ1-1 | . | TRBD1 | TRBV10-3 | TGTGCCATCAGCCCACAGGGGGCGAGTACTGAAGCTTTCTTT | CAISPQGASTEAFF
TRBJ1-2 | once | TRBD1 | TRBV5-1 | TGCGCCAGCAGCATAGGGACAGGGTACTATGGCTACACCTTC | CASSIGTGYYGYTF
TRBJ2-7 | once | . | TRBV27 | TGTGCCAGCAGGCAGGGCGGCTACGAGCAGTACTTC | CASRQGGYEQYF
TRBJ2-7 | . | . | TRBV6-5 | TGTGCCACCCTAACCGAGGCCCCCTACGAGCAGTACTTC | CATLTEAPYEQYF
TRBJ1-2 | few | . | TRBV9 | TGTGCCAGCAGCGTAGAGGACGGGGATGGCTACACCTTC | CASSVEDGDGYTF
TRBJ1-5 | few | TRBD1 | TRBV29-1 | TGCAGCGTGACGACAGGGGGTCAGCCCCAGCATTTT | CSVTTGGQPQHF
TRBJ1-5 | few | . | TRBV28 | TGTGCCAGCAGCCTACCCTCCGGATATCAGCCCCAGCATTTT | CASSLPSGYQPQHF
TRBJ2-2 | . | TRBD1 | TRBV7-9 | TGTGCCAGCAGGAAAATCCGGGACAGGGATTTAACCGGGGAGCTGTTTTTT | CASRKIRDRDLTGELFF
TRBJ1-5 | few | . | TRBV6-5 | TGTGCCAGCAGCCCGGTAGAGGGTTGGCAGCCCCAGCATTTT | CASSPVEGWQPQHF
TRBJ2-1 | . | . | TRBV2 | TGTGCCAGCAGGACACGTATGGACAACGGGGGAGTAATTGATGAGCAGTTCTTC | CASRTRMDNGGVIDEQFF
TRBJ2-7 | . | TRBD2 | TRBV29-1 | TGCAGCATTGGCACTAGCGGGAGCTCCTACGAGCAGTACTTC | CSIGTSGSSYEQYF
TRBJ1-3 | once | . | TRBV7-9 | TGTGCCAGCAGCTTAGGTCCAGGAACCTCTGGAAACACCATATATTTT | CASSLGPGTSGNTIYF
TRBJ1-4 | . | TRBD1 | TRBV5-4 | TGTGCCAGCAGCTTGGCCACAGGGGCCGGGGAAAAACTGTTTTTT | CASSLATGAGEKLFF
TRBJ2-4 | . | . | TRBV5-1 | TGCGCCAGCAGCTTTGCCCGAGGAAACATTCAGTACTTC | CASSFARGNIQYF
TRBJ2-1 | few | . | TRBV13 | TGTGCCAGCAGCGCCCCCGTACGAGAGGGACCCTACAATGAGCAGTTCTTC | CASSAPVREGPYNEQFF
TRBJ2-3 | . | TRBD2 | TRBV2 | TGTGCCAGCAGTGGGTTGACTAGCACCACAGATACGCAGTATTTT | CASSGLTSTTDTQYF
TRBJ1-2 | . | . | TRBV25-1 | TGTGCCAGCACGGGGGAGGGGGTCACCTACTATGGCTACACCTTC | CASTGEGVTYYGYTF
TRBJ1-1 | . | . | TRBV27 | TGTGCCAGCAGTTCCACGGGTGAAGCTTTCTTT | CASSSTGEAFF
TRBJ2-3 | . | . | TRBV6-5 | TGTGCCAGCAGTTTCTACAGGGGCACAGATACGCAGTATTTT | CASSFYRGTDTQYF
TRBJ2-2 | . | . | TRBV7-9 | TGTGCCAGCAGCCTCGGGGTAGCGGCGACCGGGGAGCTGTTTTTT | CASSLGVAATGELFF
TRBJ2-7 | . | TRBD2 | TRBV28 | TGTGCCAGCAGTTTATATCCAGCGGGGGGCTACGAGCAGTACTTC | CASSLYPAGGYEQYF
TRBJ1-3 | . | . | TRBV7-3 | TGTGCCAGCAGCTTAACGCCCGGGGCTGGAAACACCATATATTTT | CASSLTPGAGNTIYF
TRBJ1-5 | . | . | TRBV27 | TGTGCCAGCAGTCCCCTGGTGGGCAGGATTCAGCCCCAGCATTTT | CASSPLVGRIQPQHF
TRBJ2-3 | once | . | TRBV10-2 | TGCGCCAGCAGTGATATTCGGGACGCGGTTGTCACAGATACGCAGTATTTT | CASSDIRDAVVTDTQYF
TRBJ1-1 | . | TRBD1 | TRBV19 | TGTGCCAGTGTTGCAGGGGGCGCGTACACTGAAGCTTTCTTT | CASVAGGAYTEAFF
TRBJ2-1 | . | TRBD2 | TRBV9 | TGTGCCAGCAGCGTAGACCTAGCGGGAGCCAATGAGCAGTTCTTC | CASSVDLAGANEQFF
TRBJ1-3 | . | TRBD1 | TRBV7-9 | TGTGCCAGGGGACAGAGCTCTGGAAACACCATATATTTT | CARGQSSGNTIYF
TRBJ1-5 | . | . | TRBV5-1 | TGCGCCAGCAGCTTGGATGGCAGAGGCAATCAGCCCCAGCATTTT | CASSLDGRGNQPQHF
TRBJ2-7 | . | . | TRBV21-1 | TGTGCCAGCAGCAAAGCGGCGGGGAACTGCTACGAGCAGTACTTC | CASSKAAGNCYEQYF
TRBJ2-2 | . | . | TRBV27 | TGTGCCAGCAGTTTATCGAAGGGGCCAGGGGTTAACCGGGAGCTGTTTTTT | CASSLSKGPGVNRELFF
TRBJ2-3 | . | TRBD2 | TRBV27 | TGTGCCAGCAGTTTCCTCGGCAGCAGCGGGAGGATAGATACGCAGTATTTT | CASSFLGSSGRIDTQYF
TRBJ2-1 | . | . | TRBV5-4 | TGTGCCAGCAGCTACTACAATGAGCAGTTCTTC | CASSYYNEQFF
TRBJ2-1 | . | . | TRBV14 | TGTGCCAGCAGCCAAGTATCCCATAGAGGTGAGCAGTTCTTC | CASSQVSHRGEQFF
TRBJ1-4 | . | TRBD1 | TRBV2 | TGTGCCAGCAGTGTGCGACAGGGCCCCTCAACTAATGAAAAACTGTTTTTT | CASSVRQGPSTNEKLFF
TRBJ1-1 | . | . | TRBV7-9 | TGTGCCAGCGTATCCCAGGGGAGGGACACTGAAGCTTTCTTT | CASVSQGRDTEAFF
TRBJ1-5 | . | . | TRBV5-1 | TGCGCCAGCAGCTTGGCCCCAGGCAATAGCAATCAGCCCCAGCATTTT | CASSLAPGNSNQPQHF
TRBJ2-6 | . | . | TRBV27 | TGTGCCAGCTTGGACGGCAACTCTGGGGCCAACGTCCTGACTTTC | CASLDGNSGANVLTF
TRBJ2-7 | . | . | TRBV18 | TGTGCCAGCTCACCAATTAAGGATAACGAGCAGTACTTC | CASSPIKDNEQYF
TRBJ2-7 | . | . | TRBV6-1 | TGTGCCAGCAGTGAAACTCGGCCGGACGAGCAGTACTTC | CASSETRPDEQYF
TRBJ2-7 | . | . | TRBV11-2 | TGTGCCAGCAGCTTAGTTCAGGACGGAATCTACGAGCAGTACTTC | CASSLVQDGIYEQYF
TRBJ1-4 | . | . | TRBV5-6 | TGTGCCAGCAGCCCTTTGGGCAGGGGTGATAATGAAAAACTGTTTTTT | CASSPLGRGDNEKLFF
TRBJ2-1 | . | TRBD2 | TRBV27 | TGTGCCAGCAGTCCGGGACTAGCGGGAGCCAATGAGCAGTTCTTC | CASSPGLAGANEQFF
TRBJ2-3 | . | . | TRBV10-3 | TGTGCCATCAGTGAGTCACGGACTTTCACAGATACGCAGTATTTT | CAISESRTFTDTQYF
TRBJ2-6 | . | . | TRBV2 | TGTGCCAGCAGTCGACAGAGCTCTGGGGCCAACGTCCTGACTTTC | CASSRQSSGANVLTF